Each of the 24 T cell receptor beta chains below was sequenced from the same sample in a study of glioma-infiltrating T cells. The iRepertoire nested amplicon-rescue multiplex PCR amplified TCR alpha and beta CDR3s from RNA. TCRdb itself ran the multiplex PCR reads through MiXCR, one entry per CDR3 protein. The sample lists about 400,000 distinct CDR3 sequences; about two fifths were seen once. Sequencing was performed on glioma tissue, nonneoplastic brain tissue, or PBMCs (not recorded which). Receptor source: a human donor with low-grade glioma or glioblastoma, undergoing nonglioma brain surgery, or in good health (not recorded which).

The V and J genes are TRBV7-2 and TRBJ1-4, with a possible D match to TRBD1 (5 bases). With 2 bases removed from V and 0 bases from J, the gap between germline ends came to 10 bases. This CDR3 is 16 amino acids long. The germline V gene encodes CDR1 SGHTA and CDR2 FQGNSA. As DNA, the CDR3 is TGTGCCAGCAGCTTATGGGGACCGGCAACTAATGAAAAACTGTTTTTT. As protein: CASSLWGPATNEKLFF.

This clonotype was seen at least ten times. The chain carries TRBV6-1 and TRBJ2-7, with D perhaps TRBD2 (6 bases). Trimming took 4 bases from V and 2 from J, leaving 15 bases between them. The CDR3 has 15 amino acids. CDR1 and CDR2 (germline): MNHNS, SASEGT. CDR3 loop: CASSVVGSPAYEQYF. CDR3 in DNA: TGTGCCAGCAGTGTTGTCGGGAGTCCTGCCTACGAGCAGTACTTC.

This clonotype has ten or more counts. This chain links TRBV15 with TRBJ2-7; 8 positions agree with TRBD1. The trim removed 0 bases at V and 7 bases at J, leaving 5 bases unmatched. Germline assignment: CDR1 LNHNV and CDR2 YYDKDF (reference sequence). The length of the CDR3 is 14 residues. CDR3 amino acids: CATSRDSGTGEQYF. The CDR3 nucleotides read TGTGCCACCAGCAGAGATTCGGGGACAGGTGAGCAGTACTTC.

This clonotype has at least ten counts. The chain links TRBV6-2 or TRBV6-3 to TRBJ2-1, with D possibly matching TRBD2 (6 bases). This CDR3 has 16 residues. Germline V gives CDR1 MNHEY, CDR2 SVGEGT. The V and J ends lost 6 bases and 2 bases respectively, with 17 bases between them. The chain's CDR3 is CASRLHRDWTYNEQFF. In nucleotides, the CDR3 is TGTGCCAGCAGACTGCACCGGGACTGGACCTACAATGAGCAGTTCTTC.

Remarks on this clonotype: This may arise from a read error, as a much more abundant clone is one base away. The chain uses TRBV5-1 and TRBJ1-6, with 8 bases lining up with TRBD1. CDR3 length: 14 residues. Trimming at V came to 3 bases and at J to 11 bases, leaving 7 bases not matched to a gene. CDR1 and CDR2 (germline): SGHRS, YFSETQ. The CDR3 here is CASSWDRQNPPLHF. The CDR3 DNA sequence: TGCGCCAGCAGCTGGGACAGGCAAAATCCACCCCTCCACTTT.

For this clonotype: This clone may be a read error of a much larger clone one base away. This chain links TRBV7-2 with TRBJ2-1; tentatively, D is TRBD2 (5 bases). Germline V CDR1 and CDR2: SGHTA, FQGNSA. CDR3 length: 16 residues. The CDR3 nucleotides read TGTGCCAGCGCCTGGGCGGGCGTTTCCTATAACAAAGAGCAGTTCTTC. Its protein is CASAWAGVSYNKEQFF.

V usage is TRBV20-1 and J usage is TRBJ2-5; the D is unclear. Looked up from germline, CDR1 is DFQATT and CDR2 is SNEGSKA (reference sequence). The CDR3 is 12 residues long. The V end was cut by 4 bases, the J end by 8 bases, with 14 bases between. The CDR3 DNA reads TGCAGTGCTATCCGCGTAATTTCTACCCAGTACTTC. This codes for CSAIRVISTQYF.

This clonotype was recorded a few times. The chain links TRBV7-9 to TRBJ2-2; the D is unclear. Looked up from germline, CDR1 is SEHNR and CDR2 is FQNEAQ (reference sequence). This CDR3 has 14 residues. The germline V and J ends were trimmed by 5 bases and 4 bases, with 11 bases remaining between them. The CDR3 here is CASSVRQVTGELFF. Written as DNA, the CDR3 is TGTGCCAGCAGCGTTAGACAAGTCACCGGGGAGCTGTTTTTT. Full variable domain (remainder filled in from reference TRBV7-9 and TRBJ2-2): DTGVSQNPRHKITKRGQNVTFRCDPISEHNRLYWYRQTLGQGPEFLTYFQNEAQLEKSRLLSDRFSAERPKGSFSTLEIQRTEQGDSAMYLCASSVRQVTGELFFGEGSRLTVL.

The chain has TRBV7-2 and TRBJ1-4; D possibly corresponds to TRBD1 (5 bases). The germline V gene has CDR1 SGHTA and CDR2 FQGNSA. V lost 5 bases to trimming and J lost 0 bases, with 13 bases between them. There are 16 residues in the CDR3. CDR3 sequence reads: CASSPRDPATNEKLFF. CDR3 sequence (DNA): TGTGCCAGCAGCCCTCGGGACCCAGCAACTAATGAAAAACTGTTTTTT.

As to this clonotype: Possible read error: a much larger clone is one base away. This chain links TRBV20-1 with TRBJ1-2; 7 bases are a match to TRBD1. Per the germline V gene, CDR1 is DFQATT and CDR2 is SNEGSKA (reference sequence). The CDR3 sequence is 14 residues long. J lost 5 bases, V lost 0 bases, and 6 bases had no gene match. CDR3 sequence: CSARDIQGVYGYTF. The CDR3 nucleotides are TGCAGTGCTAGAGATATCCAGGGGGTATATGGCTACACCTTC.

This clonotype was observed a handful of times. This chain connects TRBV6-6 to TRBJ2-7; no reliable D call. Trimming removed 0 bases at V and 2 bases at J, with 11 bases between. CDR3 length equals 15 residues. Per germline, CDR1 MNHNY and CDR2 SVGAGI (reference sequence). The CDR3 DNA is TGTGCCAGCAGTTACTCTCGAGACCGAGCCTACGAGCAGTACTTC. This sequence encodes CASSYSRDRAYEQYF.

This clonotype was found many times. The genes are TRBV6-2 or TRBV6-3 and TRBJ2-7; 7 bases align to TRBD2. The germline V gene encodes CDR1 MNHEY and CDR2 SVGEGT. This CDR3 has 15 residues. V shed 7 bases and J 2 bases; nucleotides not matched to a gene: 11. As DNA, the CDR3 is TGTGCCAGCAAGGCTAGCGGCATGGCCCCCTACGAGCAGTACTTC. Amino acids: CASKASGMAPYEQYF.

In the case of this clonotype: A much larger clone sits a single nucleotide away, making a read error possible. This chain uses TRBV6-2 or TRBV6-3 with TRBJ1-5, with D perhaps matching TRBD1 (6 bases). The CDR3 runs 13 residues. Germline CDR1 MNHEY, CDR2 SVGEGT. The CDR3 loop reads CASTQGSGQPHHF. The CDR3 bases are TGTGCCAGCACTCAGGGGTCAGGTCAGCCCCACCATTTT.

This clonotype was found many times. This chain joins TRBV28 and TRBJ1-1; no definite D call. V was trimmed by 6 bases and J by 7 bases, leaving 15 bases between them. This CDR3 has 13 residues. The germline V gene has CDR1 MDHEN and CDR2 SYDVKM. The CDR3 loop reads CASRRGIGYEAFF. Here the CDR3 DNA reads TGTGCCAGCAGACGAGGGATAGGGTATGAAGCTTTCTTT.

Note on this clonotype: This may come from a read error, since a much larger clone is one base off. V usage is TRBV20-1 and J usage is TRBJ1-1, with D perhaps TRBD1 (5 bases). The CDR3 covers 15 residues. CDR1 is DFQATT and CDR2 is SNEGSKA in the germline V gene (reference sequence). The V gene lost 4 bases and the J gene lost 0 bases, with 15 bases spanning the gap. The CDR3 loop reads CSATAETAMNTEAFF. The CDR3 DNA follows: TGCAGTGCTACCGCGGAGACAGCGATGAACACTGAAGCTTTCTTT.

The V call is TRBV6-1, the J call TRBJ2-1, with 14 bases fitting TRBD2. The CDR3 has 18 amino acids. Germline V lookup: CDR1 MNHNS, CDR2 SASEGT. V was pared by 8 bases and J by 3 bases, with 12 bases of the junction left unmatched. The chain's CDR3 is CASLRTSGRIWGYNEQFF. The CDR3 DNA sequence: TGTGCCAGCCTTAGGACTAGCGGGAGGATTTGGGGCTACAATGAGCAGTTCTTC.

V gene TRBV4-3 combines with J gene TRBJ1-1, with D possibly TRBD1 on 5 matching bases. This CDR3 has 16 amino acids. Per germline, CDR1 LGHNA and CDR2 YSLEER. V was clipped by 1 base and J by 0 bases, with 12 bases between them. The DNA for the CDR3 is TGCGCCAGCAGCCAAGCAGCAGGGTATTTGAACACTGAAGCTTTCTTT. This translates into CASSQAAGYLNTEAFF.

V and J are TRBV14 and TRBJ1-1; 8 positions agree with TRBD1. J gave up 10 bases and V 2 bases, and 6 bases lay outside the gene matches. Germline CDR1 SGHDN, CDR2 FVKESK. The CDR3 is made up of 13 amino acids. The CDR3 loop reads CASSQQGAAGAFF. The CDR3 bases are TGTGCCAGCAGCCAACAGGGGGCTGCGGGAGCTTTCTTT.

The rearrangement joins TRBV12-3 or TRBV12-4 to TRBJ2-5; the D gene is possibly TRBD2 (5 bases). CDR3 length equals 16 residues. The V end was cut by 2 bases, the J end by 5 bases, with 18 bases between. CDR3 sequence: CASSLQLAGLGETQYF. The CDR3 DNA is TGTGCCAGCAGTTTACAGCTCGCGGGTCTGGGCGAGACCCAGTACTTC.

This clonotype was seen many times. V and J are TRBV27 and TRBJ2-3, with 10 positions matching TRBD2. CDR1 MNHEY and CDR2 SMNVEV come from the germline V gene (reference sequence). V lost 4 bases, J lost 5 bases, and 6 bases stayed unmatched. This CDR3 contains 15 residues. The CDR3 region has the DNA TGTGCCAGCAGTTATCTAGCGGGAGTGAGAGATACGCAGTATTTT. Protein product: CASSYLAGVRDTQYF.

The chain combines TRBV6-1 with TRBJ2-7; TRBD2 matches 8 bases. J lost 6 bases, V lost 7 bases, and 8 bases had no gene match. This CDR3 has 13 residues. Germline V gene sequence: CDR1 MNHNS, CDR2 SASEGT. The CDR3 loop reads CASNSGILGEQYF. CDR3 coding DNA: TGTGCCAGCAATAGCGGGATCTTGGGCGAGCAGTACTTC.

Concerning this clonotype: This could be a read error, since a much larger clone is one nucleotide away. The genes are TRBV20-1 and TRBJ2-7, with D perhaps matching TRBD2 (5 bases). V dropped 2 bases and J dropped 3 bases, with 14 bases sitting between them. This CDR3 has 14 amino acids. CDR1 and CDR2 from the germline V gene are DFQATT and SNEGSKA (reference sequence). The CDR3 DNA sequence: TGCAGTGCTAGATCACCCGAGGGAATCTACGAGCAGTACTTC. It specifies CSARSPEGIYEQYF.

This clonotype was detected many times. This chain joins TRBV28 and TRBJ2-7; tentatively, D is TRBD1 (5 bases). Trimming left V 6 bases short and J 0 bases short, with 9 bases between. The CDR3 is made up of 13 amino acids. Germline assignment: CDR1 MDHEN and CDR2 SYDVKM. The CDR3 nucleotides are TGTGCCAGCAGCTGGGGCTACTCCTACGAGCAGTACTTC. It translates to CASSWGYSYEQYF.

This clonotype was counted at least ten times. The V call is TRBV15, the J call TRBJ1-4; the D is unclear. This CDR3 is built from 15 residues. The V end lost 0 bases, the J end lost 4 bases, and 9 bases lay between the germline ends. Germline-derived CDR1 and CDR2 are LNHNV and YYDKDF (reference sequence). The CDR3: CATSRDNFRNEKLFF. DNA for the CDR3: TGTGCCACCAGCAGAGATAACTTTCGTAATGAAAAACTGTTTTTT.